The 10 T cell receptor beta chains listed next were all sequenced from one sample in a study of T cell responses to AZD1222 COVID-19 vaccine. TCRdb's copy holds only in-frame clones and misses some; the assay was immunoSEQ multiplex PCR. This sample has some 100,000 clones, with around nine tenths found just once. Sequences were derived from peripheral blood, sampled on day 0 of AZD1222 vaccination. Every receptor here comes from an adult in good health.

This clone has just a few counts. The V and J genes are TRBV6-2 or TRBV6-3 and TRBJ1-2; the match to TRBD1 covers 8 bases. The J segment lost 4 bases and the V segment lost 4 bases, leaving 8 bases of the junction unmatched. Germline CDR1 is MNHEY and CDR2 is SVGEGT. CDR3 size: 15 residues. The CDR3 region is CASSFRGRGTYGYTF. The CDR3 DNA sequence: TGTGCCAGCAGTTTCAGGGGGCGCGGGACCTATGGCTACACCTTC.

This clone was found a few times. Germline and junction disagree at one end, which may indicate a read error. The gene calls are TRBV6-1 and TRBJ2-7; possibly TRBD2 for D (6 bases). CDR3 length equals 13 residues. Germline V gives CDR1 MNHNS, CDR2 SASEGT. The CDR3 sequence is CASREDGGYEQYF. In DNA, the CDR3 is TGTGCCAGCAGGGAAGATGGGGGGTACGAGCAGTACTTC.

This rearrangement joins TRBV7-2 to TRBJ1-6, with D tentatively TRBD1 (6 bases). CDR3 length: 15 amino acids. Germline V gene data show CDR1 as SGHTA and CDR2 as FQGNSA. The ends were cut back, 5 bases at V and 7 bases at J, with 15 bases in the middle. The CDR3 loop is CASSLTTGPNSPLHF. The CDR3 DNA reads TGTGCCAGCAGCCTAACTACAGGGCCCAATTCACCCCTCCACTTT. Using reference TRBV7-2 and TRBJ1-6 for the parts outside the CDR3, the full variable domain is GAGVSQSPSNKVTEKGKDVELRCDPISGHTALYWYRQSLGQGLEFLIYFQGNSAPDKSGLPSDRFSAERTGGSVSTLTIQRTQQEDSAVYLCASSLTTGPNSPLHFGNGTRLTVT.

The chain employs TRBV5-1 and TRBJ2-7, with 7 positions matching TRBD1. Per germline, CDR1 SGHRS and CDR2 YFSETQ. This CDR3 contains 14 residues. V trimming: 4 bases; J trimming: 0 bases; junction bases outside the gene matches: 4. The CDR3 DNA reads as TGCGCCAGCAGCCCGACAGGGAGCTCCTACGAGCAGTACTTC. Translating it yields CASSPTGSSYEQYF.

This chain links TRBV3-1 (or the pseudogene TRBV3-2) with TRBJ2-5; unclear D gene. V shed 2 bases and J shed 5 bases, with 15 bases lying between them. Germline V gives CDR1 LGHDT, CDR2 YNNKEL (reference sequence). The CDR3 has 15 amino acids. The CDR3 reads CASSQSPARSETQYF. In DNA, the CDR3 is TGTGCCAGCAGCCAAAGTCCAGCGCGCAGCGAGACCCAGTACTTC.

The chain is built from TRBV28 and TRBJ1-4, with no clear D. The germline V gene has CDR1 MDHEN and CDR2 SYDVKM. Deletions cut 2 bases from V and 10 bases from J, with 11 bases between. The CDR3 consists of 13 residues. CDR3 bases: TGTGCCAGCAGTTTAGAGGCCACTGGAAAACTGTTTTTT. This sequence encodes CASSLEATGKLFF.

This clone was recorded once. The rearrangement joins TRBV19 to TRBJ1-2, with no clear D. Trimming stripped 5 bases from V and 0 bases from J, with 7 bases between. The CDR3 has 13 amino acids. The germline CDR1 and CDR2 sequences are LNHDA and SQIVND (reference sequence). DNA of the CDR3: TGTGCCAGTAGTTTTGCCGCTAACTATGGCTACACCTTC. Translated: CASSFAANYGYTF.

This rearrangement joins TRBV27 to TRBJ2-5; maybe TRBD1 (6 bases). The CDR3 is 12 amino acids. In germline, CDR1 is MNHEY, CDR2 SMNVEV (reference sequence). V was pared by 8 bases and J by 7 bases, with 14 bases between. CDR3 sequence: CASGQTETTQYF. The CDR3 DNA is TGTGCCAGCGGACAGACAGAAACGACCCAGTACTTC.

This CDR3 is CASSSERLNTEAFF. In DNA form, the CDR3 reads TGTGCCAGCAGCTCAGAGAGGTTAAACACTGAAGCTTTCTTT. The chain couples TRBV5-5 to TRBJ1-1; no clear D. With 3 bases removed from V and 2 bases from J, the gap between germline ends came to 11 bases. Germline values: CDR1 SGHKS, CDR2 YYEKEE (reference sequence). This CDR3 comprises 14 residues.

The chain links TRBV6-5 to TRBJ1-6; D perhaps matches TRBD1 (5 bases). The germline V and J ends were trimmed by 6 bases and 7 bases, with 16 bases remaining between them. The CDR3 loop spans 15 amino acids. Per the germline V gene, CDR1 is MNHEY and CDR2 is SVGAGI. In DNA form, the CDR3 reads TGTGCCAGCAGCCCCGGGGCAGGGTGGAATTCACCCCTCCACTTT. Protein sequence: CASSPGAGWNSPLHF.